This T cell receptor beta chain emerged from a study of control samples from healthy donors and cancer patients. The protocol was immunoSEQ multiplex PCR, while the TCRdb copy is restricted to in-frame clones and leaves out a portion. The data contain about 92,000 clones, roughly four fifths of them singletons. Unmatched junction bases numbered 8, after V lost 6 bases and J lost 8 bases. Germline loops: CDR1 MDHEN, CDR2 SYDVKM. The CDR3 is 13 amino acids. The V gene is TRBV28, the J gene TRBJ1-2; 8 bases are a match to TRBD1. This receptor was obtained from a woman aged 55 to 70 in good health. Sequencing was performed on blood. In DNA form, the CDR3 reads TGTGCCAGCAGCCCGGACAGGGCTAGGGGCTACACCTTC. The encoded protein is CASSPDRARGYTF.